This is a list of T cell receptor beta chains from one sample in a study of CD8 T cells in ankylosing spondylitis. TCRdb reprocessed the 5' RACE reads via MiXCR and lists one record per CDR3 protein. This sample has fewer than 750,000 distinct CDR3 sequences, with under 20% found just once. Source material: blood, either unsorted or a sorted T cell fraction (not recorded which). These TCRs come from a male donor with ankylosing spondylitis. Each CDR3 is given with its conserved first and last residue. The order of the fields is V gene, clone size, CDR3 protein. Size is stated for part of the rows, as once, few or many counts, or as a class when the clone is expanded.

>TRBV4-1|few
CASRPTGPLSTYEQYF
>TRBV27|-
CASSLGPITGEAFF
>TRBV7-2|few
CASSLAATNNQPQHF
>TRBV7-9|-
CASSLQGMETQYF
>TRBV12-3/TRBV12-4|-
CASSYGTGLDTEQFF
>TRBV7-9|few
CASSFGTGMNTEAFF
>TRBV10-1|few
CASSESEGLGGKLFF
>TRBV6-2/TRBV6-3|many
CASSYGDSSSYEQYF
>TRBV5-1|-
CASSFPSGGDEQFF
>TRBV20-1|-
CSARDASGLNEKLFF
>TRBV15|few
CATSRLLTGDLDYGYTF
>TRBV6-2/TRBV6-3|-
CASTPDSTDTQYF
>TRBV12-3/TRBV12-4|many
CASSLTVSTDTQYF
>TRBV5-5|few
CASSLGQQNQPQHF
>TRBV2|once
CASTLISGNTIYF
>TRBV28|-
CASSETGGGGGYTF
>TRBV28|few
CASSLFGGSTEAFF
>TRBV5-1|-
CASSLIGRESYEQYF
>TRBV7-9|few
CASSLAGAVNYGYTF
>TRBV12-3/TRBV12-4|few
CASRQRFPTDTQYF
>TRBV27|-
CASSQPGQGSEQYF
>TRBV20-1|-
CSAREGTNQPQHF
>TRBV7-9|-
CASSSNPQFF
>TRBV20-1|few
CSARDVPGAMNTEAFF
>TRBV4-3|-
CASSQDTDNEQFF
>TRBV20-1|few
CSAPGLAGAHQETQYF
>TRBV20-1|many
CSARPYNEQFF